These T cell receptor beta chains were read from a single sample in a study of regulatory T cells in long-lasting Graves disease. TCRdb redid the calling of the multiplex PCR reads with MiXCR, one entry per CDR3 protein. The sample has about 430,000 distinct CDR3 sequences, approximately 22% seen once. The sequencing used peripheral blood mononuclear cells (PBMCs), collected when the disease was refractory, from a patient treated with antithyroid drugs. The receptors stem from a female donor with Graves disease. Both conserved end residues are part of each CDR3. Fields, in order: J gene, D gene, V gene, CDR3 length, clone size, CDR3 protein, CDR3 DNA. A D gene is named only where the DNA matches it firmly. The size field is filled for only some rows; it gives once, few, many or a size class.

j_call: TRBJ2-2; d_call: .; v_call: TRBV20-1; cdr3_length: 15; clone_size: .; cdr3_aa: CSARQTGRETGELFF; cdr3_nt: TGCAGTGCTAGGCAGACAGGGAGGGAAACCGGGGAGCTGTTTTTT
j_call: TRBJ2-2; d_call: .; v_call: TRBV7-3; cdr3_length: 16; clone_size: few; cdr3_aa: CASSPLPGTNTGELFF; cdr3_nt: TGTGCCAGCAGCCCCCTCCCAGGGACGAACACCGGGGAGCTGTTTTTT
j_call: TRBJ2-5; d_call: TRBD2; v_call: TRBV20-1; cdr3_length: 15; clone_size: many; cdr3_aa: CSARHPSGIWETQYF; cdr3_nt: TGCAGTGCTAGGCACCCTAGCGGGATTTGGGAGACCCAGTACTTC
j_call: TRBJ2-5; d_call: .; v_call: TRBV5-5; cdr3_length: 13; clone_size: many; cdr3_aa: CASSLGAEVAQYF; cdr3_nt: TGTGCCAGCAGCTTGGGGGCTGAAGTGGCCCAGTACTTC
j_call: TRBJ2-7; d_call: .; v_call: TRBV7-9; cdr3_length: 14; clone_size: .; cdr3_aa: CASSFPEVGNEQYF; cdr3_nt: TGTGCCAGCAGCTTCCCGGAGGTGGGAAACGAGCAGTACTTC
j_call: TRBJ2-2; d_call: .; v_call: TRBV9; cdr3_length: 13; clone_size: many; cdr3_aa: CASSVVPTGELFF; cdr3_nt: TGTGCCAGCAGCGTAGTCCCCACCGGGGAGCTGTTTTTT
j_call: TRBJ2-2; d_call: TRBD1; v_call: TRBV9; cdr3_length: 17; clone_size: .; cdr3_aa: CASSDIADRGYTGELFF; cdr3_nt: TGTGCCAGCAGCGACATTGCCGACAGGGGTTACACCGGGGAGCTGTTTTTT
j_call: TRBJ2-2; d_call: .; v_call: TRBV2; cdr3_length: 15; clone_size: few; cdr3_aa: CASREGGPNTGELFF; cdr3_nt: TGTGCCAGCAGGGAGGGGGGCCCGAACACCGGGGAGCTGTTTTTT
j_call: TRBJ2-5; d_call: .; v_call: TRBV20-1; cdr3_length: 12; clone_size: few; cdr3_aa: CSARDPQETQYF; cdr3_nt: TGCAGTGCTCGGGATCCCCAAGAGACCCAGTACTTC
j_call: TRBJ2-7; d_call: .; v_call: TRBV28; cdr3_length: 15; clone_size: many; cdr3_aa: CASSSGHPSSYEQYF; cdr3_nt: TGTGCCAGCAGTTCGGGACACCCGTCCTCCTACGAGCAGTACTTC
j_call: TRBJ2-2; d_call: .; v_call: TRBV11-2; cdr3_length: 15; clone_size: .; cdr3_aa: CASSLVTENTGELFF; cdr3_nt: TGTGCCAGCAGCTTAGTGACAGAGAACACCGGGGAGCTGTTTTTT
j_call: TRBJ2-7; d_call: .; v_call: TRBV2; cdr3_length: 14; clone_size: many; cdr3_aa: CASSEAQQGYEQYF; cdr3_nt: TGTGCCAGCAGTGAAGCACAACAGGGTTATGAGCAGTACTTC
j_call: TRBJ2-7; d_call: TRBD2; v_call: TRBV20-1; cdr3_length: 16; clone_size: many; cdr3_aa: CSAEGRDKAGGYEQYF; cdr3_nt: TGCAGTGCGGAGGGGAGGGATAAGGCGGGGGGCTACGAGCAGTACTTC
j_call: TRBJ2-7; d_call: .; v_call: TRBV30; cdr3_length: 11; clone_size: .; cdr3_aa: CAWSSAYEQYF; cdr3_nt: TGTGCCTGGAGTTCGGCTTACGAGCAGTACTTC
j_call: TRBJ2-7; d_call: .; v_call: TRBV28; cdr3_length: 12; clone_size: many; cdr3_aa: CASSSRGYEQYF; cdr3_nt: TGTGCCAGCAGTTCCAGGGGATACGAGCAGTACTTC
j_call: TRBJ1-4; d_call: .; v_call: TRBV20-1; cdr3_length: 13; clone_size: many; cdr3_aa: CSARRQTNEKLFF; cdr3_nt: TGCAGTGCTAGGCGTCAGACTAATGAAAAACTGTTTTTT
j_call: TRBJ1-1; d_call: .; v_call: TRBV7-2; cdr3_length: 13; clone_size: many; cdr3_aa: CASRQDVNTEAFF; cdr3_nt: TGTGCCAGCAGACAGGATGTGAACACTGAAGCTTTCTTT
j_call: TRBJ2-1; d_call: .; v_call: TRBV27; cdr3_length: 14; clone_size: many; cdr3_aa: CASTNRAPGNEQFF; cdr3_nt: TGTGCCAGCACCAACAGGGCCCCAGGCAATGAGCAGTTCTTC
j_call: TRBJ2-1; d_call: .; v_call: TRBV28; cdr3_length: 16; clone_size: .; cdr3_aa: CASSISQRISYNEQFF; cdr3_nt: TGTGCCAGCAGTATCTCACAGCGGATCTCCTACAATGAGCAGTTCTTC
j_call: TRBJ2-7; d_call: TRBD2; v_call: TRBV3-1; cdr3_length: 15; clone_size: .; cdr3_aa: CASSLQRTSGSEQYF; cdr3_nt: TGTGCCAGCAGCCTTCAGAGGACTAGCGGGAGCGAGCAGTACTTC
j_call: TRBJ2-5; d_call: TRBD1; v_call: TRBV5-6; cdr3_length: 14; clone_size: .; cdr3_aa: CASSFGQGRETQYF; cdr3_nt: TGTGCCAGCAGCTTTGGACAGGGCAGGGAGACCCAGTACTTC
j_call: TRBJ2-7; d_call: TRBD1; v_call: TRBV27; cdr3_length: 12; clone_size: few; cdr3_aa: CASSLLGTVPYF; cdr3_nt: TGTGCCAGCAGTTTATTGGGGACAGTGCCCTATTTC
j_call: TRBJ2-7; d_call: TRBD1; v_call: TRBV6-1; cdr3_length: 15; clone_size: many; cdr3_aa: CASSQAGTGSYEQYF; cdr3_nt: TGTGCCAGCAGTCAGGCCGGGACAGGCTCCTACGAGCAGTACTTC
j_call: TRBJ2-7; d_call: TRBD1; v_call: TRBV2; cdr3_length: 13; clone_size: many; cdr3_aa: CASSPGGVGEQYF; cdr3_nt: TGTGCCAGCAGTCCAGGGGGCGTCGGCGAGCAGTACTTC
j_call: TRBJ2-2; d_call: TRBD2; v_call: TRBV30; cdr3_length: 13; clone_size: .; cdr3_aa: CAWSPGGTGELFF; cdr3_nt: TGTGCCTGGAGTCCGGGGGGTACCGGGGAGCTGTTTTTT
j_call: TRBJ2-2; d_call: .; v_call: TRBV19; cdr3_length: 15; clone_size: few; cdr3_aa: CASKQDRWNTGELFF; cdr3_nt: TGTGCCAGTAAACAGGACAGATGGAACACCGGGGAGCTGTTTTTT
j_call: TRBJ2-7; d_call: .; v_call: TRBV28; cdr3_length: 11; clone_size: many; cdr3_aa: CASSPRYEQYF; cdr3_nt: TGTGCCAGCAGCCCCCGCTACGAGCAGTACTTC
j_call: TRBJ1-6; d_call: .; v_call: TRBV10-3; cdr3_length: 15; clone_size: .; cdr3_aa: CAISERDTEGSPLHF; cdr3_nt: TGTGCCATCAGTGAGAGGGACACCGAGGGTTCACCCCTCCACTTT
j_call: TRBJ2-7; d_call: TRBD2; v_call: TRBV28; cdr3_length: 13; clone_size: many; cdr3_aa: CASSLRLAGEQYF; cdr3_nt: TGTGCCAGCAGTTTAAGACTAGCGGGTGAGCAGTACTTC
j_call: TRBJ2-1; d_call: .; v_call: TRBV2; cdr3_length: 12; clone_size: few; cdr3_aa: CASSSTGSRQFF; cdr3_nt: TGTGCCAGCAGTTCCACAGGGTCTCGGCAGTTCTTC
j_call: TRBJ2-5; d_call: .; v_call: TRBV7-9; cdr3_length: 14; clone_size: many; cdr3_aa: CASSLALGEETQYF; cdr3_nt: TGTGCCAGCAGCTTAGCCCTAGGAGAAGAGACCCAGTACTTC
j_call: TRBJ2-1; d_call: .; v_call: TRBV28; cdr3_length: 16; clone_size: .; cdr3_aa: CASSFQEGSWSNEQFF; cdr3_nt: TGTGCCAGCAGTTTCCAAGAAGGGTCATGGAGCAATGAGCAGTTCTTC
j_call: TRBJ2-5; d_call: .; v_call: TRBV3-1; cdr3_length: 16; clone_size: many; cdr3_aa: CASSQELASYQETQYF; cdr3_nt: TGTGCCAGCAGCCAAGAGTTGGCCTCATACCAAGAGACCCAGTACTTC
j_call: TRBJ2-5; d_call: TRBD2; v_call: TRBV13; cdr3_length: 15; clone_size: many; cdr3_aa: CASSTRLAGQETQYF; cdr3_nt: TGTGCCAGCAGCACGAGGCTAGCGGGACAAGAGACCCAGTACTTC
j_call: TRBJ1-1; d_call: TRBD1; v_call: TRBV28; cdr3_length: 14; clone_size: many; cdr3_aa: CASSLFSGGFEAFF; cdr3_nt: TGTGCCAGCAGTTTATTCTCAGGGGGCTTTGAAGCTTTCTTT
j_call: TRBJ2-2; d_call: .; v_call: TRBV20-1; cdr3_length: 12; clone_size: .; cdr3_aa: CSASGYTGELFF; cdr3_nt: TGCAGTGCTAGCGGATACACCGGGGAGCTGTTTTTT
j_call: TRBJ1-4; d_call: .; v_call: TRBV18; cdr3_length: 15; clone_size: .; cdr3_aa: CASSNTPGGSEKLFF; cdr3_nt: TGTGCCAGCTCAAATACGCCGGGAGGCAGTGAAAAACTGTTTTTT
j_call: TRBJ1-4; d_call: .; v_call: TRBV5-1; cdr3_length: 12; clone_size: .; cdr3_aa: CASSLTIEKLFF; cdr3_nt: TGTGCCAGCAGCTTGACCATAGAAAAACTGTTTTTT
j_call: TRBJ1-4; d_call: TRBD1; v_call: TRBV7-3; cdr3_length: 17; clone_size: few; cdr3_aa: CASSLTLEDRGPEKLFF; cdr3_nt: TGTGCCAGCAGCTTAACGCTCGAGGACAGGGGGCCCGAAAAACTGTTTTTT
j_call: TRBJ2-5; d_call: TRBD1; v_call: TRBV7-9; cdr3_length: 14; clone_size: .; cdr3_aa: CASSETGGVKTQYF; cdr3_nt: TGTGCCAGCAGCGAAACAGGGGGCGTTAAGACCCAGTACTTC
j_call: TRBJ1-2; d_call: .; v_call: TRBV14; cdr3_length: 14; clone_size: many; cdr3_aa: CASSDGRGNYGYTF; cdr3_nt: TGTGCCAGCAGCGACGGGAGAGGCAACTATGGCTACACCTTC
j_call: TRBJ2-5; d_call: .; v_call: TRBV29-1; cdr3_length: 13; clone_size: .; cdr3_aa: CSVESGASETQYF; cdr3_nt: TGCAGCGTTGAATCAGGGGCTAGTGAGACCCAGTACTTC